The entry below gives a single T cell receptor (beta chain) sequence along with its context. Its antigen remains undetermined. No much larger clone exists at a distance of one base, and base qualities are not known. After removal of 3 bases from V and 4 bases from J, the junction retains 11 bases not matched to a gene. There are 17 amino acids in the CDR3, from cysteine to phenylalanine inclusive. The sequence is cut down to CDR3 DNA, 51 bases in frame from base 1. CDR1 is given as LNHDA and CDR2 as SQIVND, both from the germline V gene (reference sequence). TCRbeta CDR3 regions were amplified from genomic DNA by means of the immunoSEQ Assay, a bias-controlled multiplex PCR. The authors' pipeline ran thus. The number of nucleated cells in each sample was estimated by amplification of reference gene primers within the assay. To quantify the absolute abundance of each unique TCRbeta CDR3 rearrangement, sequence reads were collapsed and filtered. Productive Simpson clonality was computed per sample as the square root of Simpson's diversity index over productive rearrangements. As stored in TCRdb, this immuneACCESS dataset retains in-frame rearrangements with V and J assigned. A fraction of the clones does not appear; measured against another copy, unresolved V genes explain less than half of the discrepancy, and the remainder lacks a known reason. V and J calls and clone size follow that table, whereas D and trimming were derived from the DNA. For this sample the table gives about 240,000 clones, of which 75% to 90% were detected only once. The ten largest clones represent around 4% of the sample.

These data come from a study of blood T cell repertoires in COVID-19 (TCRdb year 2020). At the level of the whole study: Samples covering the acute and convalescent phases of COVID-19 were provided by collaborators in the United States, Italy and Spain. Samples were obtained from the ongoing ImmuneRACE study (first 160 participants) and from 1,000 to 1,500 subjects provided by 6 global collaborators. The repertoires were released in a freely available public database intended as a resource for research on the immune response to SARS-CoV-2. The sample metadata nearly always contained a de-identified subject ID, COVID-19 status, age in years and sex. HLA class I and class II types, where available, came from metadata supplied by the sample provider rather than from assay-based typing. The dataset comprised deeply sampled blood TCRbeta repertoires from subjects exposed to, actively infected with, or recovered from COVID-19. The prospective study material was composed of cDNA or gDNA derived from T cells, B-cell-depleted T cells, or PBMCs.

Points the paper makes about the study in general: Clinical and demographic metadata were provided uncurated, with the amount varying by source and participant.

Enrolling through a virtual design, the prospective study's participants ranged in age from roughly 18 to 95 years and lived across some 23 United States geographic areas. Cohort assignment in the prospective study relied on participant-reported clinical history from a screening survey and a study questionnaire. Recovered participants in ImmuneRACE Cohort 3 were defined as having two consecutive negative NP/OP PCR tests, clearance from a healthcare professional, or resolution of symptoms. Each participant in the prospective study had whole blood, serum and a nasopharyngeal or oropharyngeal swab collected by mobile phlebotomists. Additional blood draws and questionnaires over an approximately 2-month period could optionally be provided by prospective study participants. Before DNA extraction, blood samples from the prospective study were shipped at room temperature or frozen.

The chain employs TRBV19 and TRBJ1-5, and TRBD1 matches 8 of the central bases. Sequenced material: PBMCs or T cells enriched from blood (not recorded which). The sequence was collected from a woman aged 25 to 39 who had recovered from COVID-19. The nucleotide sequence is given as TGTGCCAGTAGTATGGATACAGGGGGGGAGTCTAATCAGCCCCAGCATTTT. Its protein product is CASSMDTGGESNQPQHF.